A selection of T cell receptor beta chains follows, all from one sample in a study of identical twins. From the 5' RACE reads, TCRdb called clonotypes with MiXCR, one entry per CDR3 protein. The sample records 700,000 or so distinct CDR3 sequences, around 8.6% being singletons. The same specimen was also included in a second study, on yellow fever vaccine responses in identical twins.

The sample was PBMCs. All receptors come from a woman younger than 35 in good health. Both conserved end residues are trimmed from each CDR3.

CDR3aa | v_gene
ASSLSRGNTEAF | TRBV5-1
ASSVASDPYNEQF | TRBV9
ASSLEGTLDEQY | TRBV12-3/TRBV12-4
ASSQMDRANSPLH | TRBV7-2
ASSPGGETSGYEQY | TRBV7-8
ASSQAGLAGGRGTGELF | TRBV3-1
ASSQSRGFDYEQY | TRBV4-3
ASSLVGSGDYGYT | TRBV7-2
ASSLSAGGIYGYT | TRBV7-2
ASNPTTSTDTQY | TRBV7-2
ASSLGAGPTDTQY | TRBV5-1
ASSPWRGSTDTQY | TRBV13
ASSFLSGSSYNEQF | TRBV5-1